This T cell receptor beta chain was profiled in a study of preoperative IRX-2 immunotherapy in early breast cancer. TCRdb's table, derived via immunoSEQ multiplex PCR, lists solely in-frame clones and lacks some. In the table there are about 33,000 clones, nearly 90% of which are singletons. The treatment is: preoperative locoregional IRX-2 cytokine immunotherapy. The sample was tumor tissue, taken after IRX-2 immunotherapy. This receptor was identified in a human donor with breast cancer.

The CDR3 nucleotides are TGTGCCAGCAGTTTGCAGGGAGGCAATCAGCCCCAGCATTTT. It translates to CASSLQGGNQPQHF. The chain is built from TRBV6-8 and TRBJ1-5; D is possibly TRBD1 (5 bases). There are 14 residues in the CDR3. Between the trimmed V and J ends, which lost 4 bases and 2 bases, there was a span of 9 bases. Germline V gene data show CDR1 as MNHGY and CDR2 as SAAAGT.